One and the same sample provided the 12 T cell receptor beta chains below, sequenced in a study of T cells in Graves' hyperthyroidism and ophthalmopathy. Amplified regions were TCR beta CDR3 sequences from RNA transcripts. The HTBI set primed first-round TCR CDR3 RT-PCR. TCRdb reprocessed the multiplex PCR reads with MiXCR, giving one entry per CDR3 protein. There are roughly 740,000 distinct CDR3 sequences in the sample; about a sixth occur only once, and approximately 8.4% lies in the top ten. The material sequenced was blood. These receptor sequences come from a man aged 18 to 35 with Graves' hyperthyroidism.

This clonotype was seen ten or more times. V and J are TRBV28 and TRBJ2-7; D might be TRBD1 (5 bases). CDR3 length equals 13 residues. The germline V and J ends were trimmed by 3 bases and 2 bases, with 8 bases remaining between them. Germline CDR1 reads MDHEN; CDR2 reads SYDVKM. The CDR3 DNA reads TGTGCCAGCAGTTTCAGGGCCCCCTACGAGCAGTACTTC. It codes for CASSFRAPYEQYF.

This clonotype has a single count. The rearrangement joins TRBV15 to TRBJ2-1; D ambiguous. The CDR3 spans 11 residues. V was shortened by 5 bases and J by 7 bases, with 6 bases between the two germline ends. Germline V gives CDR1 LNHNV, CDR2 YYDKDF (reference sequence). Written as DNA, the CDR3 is TGTGCCACCAGCCGAGCGAATGAGCAGTTCTTC. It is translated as CATSRANEQFF.

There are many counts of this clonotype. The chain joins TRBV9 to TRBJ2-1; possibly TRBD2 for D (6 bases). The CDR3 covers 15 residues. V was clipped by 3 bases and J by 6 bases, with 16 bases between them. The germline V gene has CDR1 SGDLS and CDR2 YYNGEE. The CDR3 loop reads CASSAFLGGSNEQFF. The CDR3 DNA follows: TGTGCCAGCAGCGCCTTCCTTGGGGGGAGCAATGAGCAGTTCTTC.

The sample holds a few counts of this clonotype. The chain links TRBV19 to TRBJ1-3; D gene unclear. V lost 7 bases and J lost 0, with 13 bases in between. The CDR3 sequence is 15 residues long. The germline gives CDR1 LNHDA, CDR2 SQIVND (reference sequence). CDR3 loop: CASMWTGFSGNTIYF. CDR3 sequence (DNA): TGTGCCAGTATGTGGACGGGATTCTCTGGAAACACCATATATTTT.

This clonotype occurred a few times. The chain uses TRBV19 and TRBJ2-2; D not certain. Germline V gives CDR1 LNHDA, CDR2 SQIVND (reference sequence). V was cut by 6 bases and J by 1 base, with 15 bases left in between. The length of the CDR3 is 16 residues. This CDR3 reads CASSPPRVGNTGELFF. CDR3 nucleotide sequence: TGTGCCAGTAGCCCCCCCCGGGTGGGGAACACCGGGGAGCTGTTTTTT.

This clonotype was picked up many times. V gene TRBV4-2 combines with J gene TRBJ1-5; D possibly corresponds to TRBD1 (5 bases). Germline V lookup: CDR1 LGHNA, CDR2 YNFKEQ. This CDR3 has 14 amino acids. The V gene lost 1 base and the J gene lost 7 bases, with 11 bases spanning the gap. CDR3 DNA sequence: TGTGCCAGCAGCCAAGGGGTGGGGGGGCAGCCCCAGCATTTT. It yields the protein CASSQGVGGQPQHF.

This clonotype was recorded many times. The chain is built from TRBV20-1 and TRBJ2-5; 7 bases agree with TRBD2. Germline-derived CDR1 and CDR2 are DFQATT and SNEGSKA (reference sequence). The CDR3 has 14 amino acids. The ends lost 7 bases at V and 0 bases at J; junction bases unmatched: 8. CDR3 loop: CSGLFGGYQETQYF. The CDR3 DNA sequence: TGCAGTGGACTATTCGGGGGGTACCAAGAGACCCAGTACTTC.

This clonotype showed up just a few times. This CDR3 reads CASSYLAANEQFF. The CDR3 region has the DNA TGTGCCAGCAGTTACTTGGCTGCAAATGAGCAGTTCTTC. The chain joins TRBV6-2 or TRBV6-3 to TRBJ2-1; no definite D call. The CDR3 runs 13 residues. The V gene lost 1 base and the J gene lost 7 bases, with 8 bases spanning the gap. CDR1 is MNHEY, CDR2 SVGEGT, per germline.

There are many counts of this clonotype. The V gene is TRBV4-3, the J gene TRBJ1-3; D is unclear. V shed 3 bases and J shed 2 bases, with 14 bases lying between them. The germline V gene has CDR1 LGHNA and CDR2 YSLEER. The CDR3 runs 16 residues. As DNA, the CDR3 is TGCGCCAGCAGCCAGCGTCGTTTCCCGGCTGGAAACACCATATATTTT. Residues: CASSQRRFPAGNTIYF.

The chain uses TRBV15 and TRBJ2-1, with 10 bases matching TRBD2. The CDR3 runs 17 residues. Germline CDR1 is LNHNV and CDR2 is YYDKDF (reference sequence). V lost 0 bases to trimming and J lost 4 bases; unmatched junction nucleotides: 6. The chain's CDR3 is CATSRDSRTSGYNEQFF. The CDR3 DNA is TGTGCCACCAGCAGAGATTCGCGGACTAGCGGATACAATGAGCAGTTCTTC.

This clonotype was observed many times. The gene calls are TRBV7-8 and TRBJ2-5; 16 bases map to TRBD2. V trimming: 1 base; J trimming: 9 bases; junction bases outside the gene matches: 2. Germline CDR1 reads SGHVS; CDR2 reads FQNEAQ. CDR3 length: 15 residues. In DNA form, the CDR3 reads TGTGCCAGCAGCTTAGAGGGACTAGCGGGAGGGGCCCAGTACTTC. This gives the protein CASSLEGLAGGAQYF.

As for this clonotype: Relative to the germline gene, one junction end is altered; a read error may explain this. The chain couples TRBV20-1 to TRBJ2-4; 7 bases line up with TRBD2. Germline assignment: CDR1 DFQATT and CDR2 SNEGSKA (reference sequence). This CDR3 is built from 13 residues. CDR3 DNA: TGCAGTGCTCTGGGGGGAGGGGTCAACACTCAGTACTTC. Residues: CSALGGGVNTQYF.